A single sample is the source of the 22 T cell receptor beta chains below, sequenced in a study of early T cells in non-severe SARS-CoV-2 infection. TCRdb reanalysed the 5' RACE reads using MiXCR and keeps one entry per CDR3 protein. The table records tens of thousands of distinct CDR3 sequences, approximately 8% of them present only once. The input for sequencing was whole blood, taken at baseline. These receptors were taken from an adult who was a healthcare worker with PCR-confirmed SARS-CoV-2 infection or an uninfected control (not recorded which).

This clonotype has ten or more counts. V usage is TRBV6-5 and J usage is TRBJ1-1, with D possibly matching TRBD1 (6 bases). Germline values: CDR1 MNHEY, CDR2 SVGAGI. V lost 0 bases and J lost 0, with 8 bases in between. CDR3 length: 15 residues. The CDR3 coding sequence is TGTGCCAGCAGTTACTCCTACAGGGTGAACACTGAAGCTTTCTTT. Translated: CASSYSYRVNTEAFF.

The chain carries TRBV9 and TRBJ1-6; no reliable D call. V shed 7 bases and J shed 10 bases, with 12 bases lying between them. This CDR3 comprises 12 residues. In germline, CDR1 is SGDLS, CDR2 YYNGEE. The CDR3 nucleotides read TGTGCCAGCGGCGCCCCCGGATCACCCCTCCACTTT. The encoded protein is CASGAPGSPLHF.

This clonotype was observed many times. CDR3 bases: TGTGCCAGCTCACCACCGCTGGCTAGCGGGAGTAACGAGCAGTACTTC. Translated: CASSPPLASGSNEQYF. The chain joins TRBV18 to TRBJ2-7; TRBD2 matches at 10 bases. There are 16 residues in the CDR3. V was pared by 0 bases and J by 5 bases, with 7 bases of the junction left unmatched. Germline CDR1 reads KGHSH; CDR2 reads LQKENI.

V gene TRBV4-2 combines with J gene TRBJ2-3, with 8 bases lining up with TRBD2. V shed 0 bases, J shed 2 bases, and the junction held 13 bases outside the gene matches. Germline CDR1 LGHNA, CDR2 YNFKEQ. The CDR3 covers 19 residues. DNA for the CDR3: TGTGCCAGCAGCCAAGAGACGACTAGCGCCGGAGCCCCCACAGATACGCAGTATTTT. This sequence encodes CASSQETTSAGAPTDTQYF.

V gene TRBV18 combines with J gene TRBJ2-1; a weak D match, TRBD1 (5 bases). V lost 4 bases and J lost 5, with 15 bases in between. Germline CDR1 reads KGHSH; CDR2 reads LQKENI. The CDR3 runs to 15 residues. In DNA, the CDR3 is TGTGCCAGCTCACAGACAGCTTTATCCGACAATGAGCAGTTCTTC. This translates into CASSQTALSDNEQFF.

This clonotype has a handful of counts. The V gene is TRBV3-1, the J gene TRBJ2-7; 7 bases match TRBD2. Losses at the gene ends were 0 bases for V and 5 bases for J; bases not matched to a gene: 10. Germline V gene sequence: CDR1 LGHDT, CDR2 YNNKEL (reference sequence). The CDR3 is made up of 16 amino acids. CDR3 region: CASSQELGGRAHEQYF. In nucleotides, the CDR3 is TGTGCCAGCAGCCAAGAGTTGGGCGGGAGAGCCCACGAGCAGTACTTC.

The V and J genes are TRBV4-1 and TRBJ2-1, with TRBD1 matching over 10 bases. V lost 8 bases, J lost 9 bases, and 10 bases stayed unmatched. This CDR3 is built from 14 residues. The germline V gene encodes CDR1 MGHRA and CDR2 YSYEKL. CDR3 DNA: TGCGCCAGCCGTCCTCCGGGACAGGGGACTGAGCAGTTCTTC. Residues: CASRPPGQGTEQFF.

This clonotype was seen a handful of times. This sequence joins TRBV7-9 and TRBJ2-7; a weak D match, TRBD2 (5 bases). The germline V gene has CDR1 SEHNR and CDR2 FQNEAQ (reference sequence). V lost 3 bases to trimming and J lost 3 bases, with 12 bases between them. The CDR3 is 14 residues long. The CDR3 nucleotides are TGTGCCAGCAGCTTGGCTTTAGCGCGCTACGAGCAGTACTTC. Amino acid sequence: CASSLALARYEQYF.

V gene TRBV14 combines with J gene TRBJ1-1; TRBD1 is a possible D gene (6 bases). The germline gives CDR1 SGHDN, CDR2 FVKESK. V was trimmed by 4 bases and J by 3 bases, leaving 18 bases between them. There are 16 residues in the CDR3. The CDR3: CASSLGRQAGDTEAFF. CDR3 in DNA: TGTGCCAGCAGCCTAGGACGGCAAGCAGGGGACACTGAAGCTTTCTTT. The complete variable domain, with remaining parts taken from reference TRBV14 and TRBJ1-1, reads EAGVTQFPSHSVIEKGQTVTLRCDPISGHDNLYWYRRVMGKEIKFLLHFVKESKQDESGMPNNRFLAERTGGTYSTLKVQPAELEDSGVYFCASSLGRQAGDTEAFFGQGTRLTVV.

The rearrangement joins TRBV7-3 to TRBJ2-1; 16 bases map to TRBD2. The germline gives CDR1 SGHTA, CDR2 FQGTGA. The CDR3 spans 18 residues. J lost 8 bases, V lost 0 bases, and 7 bases had no gene match. Here the CDR3 DNA reads TGTGCCAGCAGCTTAACGGCGAGGGGACTAGCGGGAGGGCATGAGCAGTTCTTC. Translated, it gives CASSLTARGLAGGHEQFF.

This clonotype was seen many times. The V gene is TRBV7-9, the J gene TRBJ2-7, with D perhaps TRBD2 (6 bases). This CDR3 spans 14 amino acids. Germline V gene lookup returns CDR1 SEHNR and CDR2 FQNEAQ (reference sequence). The V gene lost 5 bases and the J gene lost 0 bases, with 11 bases spanning the gap. The CDR3 spells CASSPAGSSYEQYF. DNA for the CDR3: TGTGCCAGCAGCCCTGCGGGAAGCTCCTACGAGCAGTACTTC.

This clonotype has a handful of counts. The chain employs TRBV4-1 and TRBJ2-2, with unresolved D. V shed 5 bases and J shed 9 bases, with 22 bases lying between them. The CDR3 covers 16 residues. CDR1 and CDR2 from the germline V gene are MGHRA and YSYEKL. The CDR3 DNA reads as TGCGCCAGCAGCACCGAGGCGGCCTCCCGGTCCAGGGAGCTGTTTTTT. It encodes CASSTEAASRSRELFF.

This clonotype was recorded at least ten times. CDR3 sequence (DNA): TGTGCCAGCAGTTTATCCGGGGTAGGAGGCTACACCTTC. This sequence encodes CASSLSGVGGYTF. This chain connects TRBV27 to TRBJ1-2; D not resolved. The CDR3 length is 13 residues. With 0 bases removed from V and 8 bases from J, the gap between germline ends came to 10 bases. Germline V gene lookup returns CDR1 MNHEY and CDR2 SMNVEV (reference sequence).

This clonotype was recorded a few times. The chain carries TRBV29-1 and TRBJ2-1; 9 nucleotides match TRBD1. CDR1 and CDR2 from the germline V gene are SQVTM and ANQGSEA. J was trimmed by 5 bases and V by 5 bases; bases with no gene match: 7. The CDR3 consists of 14 residues. Here the CDR3 DNA reads TGCAGCGTTAACGGACAGGGGAATAACAATGAGCAGTTCTTC. It yields the protein CSVNGQGNNNEQFF.

This clonotype turned up a few times. The chain links TRBV7-2 to TRBJ2-3; D gene ambiguous. The CDR3 runs to 15 residues. With 3 bases removed from V and 3 bases from J, the gap between germline ends came to 13 bases. Germline V gene sequence: CDR1 SGHTA, CDR2 FQGNSA. The CDR3 DNA reads TGTGCCAGCAGCTTCCGAAGACTTAAGACAGATACGCAGTATTTT. The encoded protein is CASSFRRLKTDTQYF.

This chain uses TRBV7-2 with TRBJ2-1; D may be TRBD2 (7 bases). The CDR3 spans 16 residues. V dropped 7 bases and J dropped 8 bases, with 24 bases sitting between them. Germline V CDR1 and CDR2: SGHTA, FQGNSA. CDR3 coding DNA: TGTGCCAGCAACTTCCCCTTAGGGGGGGGGACCCATGAGCAGTTCTTC. Translating gives CASNFPLGGGTHEQFF.

V is TRBV19 and J is TRBJ1-2, with a possible D match to TRBD1 (5 bases). The CDR3 totals 14 residues. The germline CDR1 and CDR2 sequences are LNHDA and SQIVND (reference sequence). V lost 3 bases to trimming and J lost 5 bases, with 13 bases between them. The CDR3 DNA reads as TGTGCCAGTAGTATCTGGCAGGGAGGATATGGCTACACCTTC. This sequence encodes CASSIWQGGYGYTF. Together with reference TRBV19 and TRBJ1-2, the CDR3 gives the full variable domain: DGGITQSPKYLFRKEGQNVTLSCEQNLNHDAMYWYRQDPGQGLRLIYYSQIVNDFQKGDIAEGYSVSREKKESFPLTVTSAQKNPTAFYLCASSIWQGGYGYTFGSGTRLTVV.

Ten or more counts support this clonotype. The chain joins TRBV29-1 to TRBJ1-2; D is undetermined. CDR1 is SQVTM, CDR2 ANQGSEA, per germline. CDR3 size: 11 residues. V lost 4 bases to trimming and J lost 3 bases, with 6 bases between them. The CDR3 DNA reads TGCAGCGTTGTGGGGTACTATGGCTACACCTTC. Translated, it gives CSVVGYYGYTF.

This clonotype was counted at least ten times. The chain links TRBV5-1 to TRBJ2-7, with 8 bases aligning to TRBD2. The CDR3 consists of 15 residues. Trimming at V came to 5 bases and at J to 1 base, leaving 8 bases not matched to a gene. CDR1 is SGHRS and CDR2 is YFSETQ in the germline V gene. This CDR3 is CASSPSRGESYEQYF. The CDR3 DNA is TGCGCCAGCAGTCCATCGCGGGGGGAATCCTACGAGCAGTACTTC.

This clonotype was detected many times. The V and J genes are TRBV12-3 or TRBV12-4 and TRBJ2-1; TRBD2 is a possible D gene (6 bases). This CDR3 is built from 17 residues. V shed 6 bases and J shed 6 bases, with 24 bases lying between them. In nucleotides, the CDR3 is TGTGCCAGCAGCCCCAGTTTAGGGGCCGGGGGTGGCAATGAGCAGTTCTTC. Its translation: CASSPSLGAGGGNEQFF.

The sample holds many counts of this clonotype. The chain recombines TRBV24-1 with TRBJ2-1; 7 nucleotides line up with TRBD1. V was pared by 4 bases and J by 6 bases, with 17 bases of the junction left unmatched. There are 18 residues in the CDR3. The germline CDR1 and CDR2 sequences are KGHDR and SFDVKD. The CDR3, as DNA: TGTGCCACCAGTGACCGGGACAGCACATCCTCCCGTGGCAATGAGCAGTTCTTC. This codes for CATSDRDSTSSRGNEQFF.

This chain uses TRBV29-1 with TRBJ2-5, with 7 bases aligning to TRBD1. This CDR3 has 12 residues. The V gene's germline CDR1 is SQVTM and CDR2 ANQGSEA. Trimming took 7 bases from V and 2 from J; bases not matched to a gene: 4. The CDR3 loop is CSAEGQQETQYF. CDR3 sequence (DNA): TGCAGCGCCGAGGGACAGCAAGAGACCCAGTACTTC.